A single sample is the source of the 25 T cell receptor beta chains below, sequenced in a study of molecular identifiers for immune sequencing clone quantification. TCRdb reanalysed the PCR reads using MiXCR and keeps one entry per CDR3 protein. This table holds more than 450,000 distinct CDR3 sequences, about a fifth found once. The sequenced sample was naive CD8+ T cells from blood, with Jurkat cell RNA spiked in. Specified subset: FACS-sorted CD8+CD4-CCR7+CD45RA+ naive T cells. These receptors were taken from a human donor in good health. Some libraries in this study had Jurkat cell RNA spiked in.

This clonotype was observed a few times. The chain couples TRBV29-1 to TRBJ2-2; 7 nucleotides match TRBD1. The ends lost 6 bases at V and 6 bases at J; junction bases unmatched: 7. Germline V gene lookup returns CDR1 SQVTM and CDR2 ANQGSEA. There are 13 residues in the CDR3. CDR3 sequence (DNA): TGCAGCGTACATACAGGGGCGGCCGGGGAGCTGTTTTTT. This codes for CSVHTGAAGELFF.

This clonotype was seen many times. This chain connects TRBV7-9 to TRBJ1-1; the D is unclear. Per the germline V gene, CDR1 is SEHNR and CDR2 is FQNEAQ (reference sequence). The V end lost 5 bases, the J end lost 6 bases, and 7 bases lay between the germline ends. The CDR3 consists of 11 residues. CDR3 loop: CASSPKAEAFF. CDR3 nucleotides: TGTGCCAGCAGCCCCAAGGCTGAAGCTTTCTTT.

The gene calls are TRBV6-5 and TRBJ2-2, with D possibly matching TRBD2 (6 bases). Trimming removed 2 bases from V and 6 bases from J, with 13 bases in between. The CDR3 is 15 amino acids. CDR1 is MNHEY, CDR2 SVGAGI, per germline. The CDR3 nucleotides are TGTGCCAGCAGTTACGCGGTAGCGGAGGCCGGGGAGCTGTTTTTT. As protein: CASSYAVAEAGELFF.

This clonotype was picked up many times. The CDR3 sequence: CASSLLARGKHDEQYF. CDR3 nucleotides: TGTGCCAGCAGCCTCCTGGCTCGGGGGAAGCACGACGAGCAGTACTTC. J is TRBJ2-7 and V is TRBV11-2; the D gene is possibly TRBD2 (6 bases). CDR1 and CDR2 from the germline V gene are SGHAT and FQNNGV. V lost 5 bases, J lost 5 bases, and 22 bases lay in between. The CDR3 length is 16 residues. The full variable domain, completed using reference TRBV11-2 and TRBJ2-7, is EAGVAQSPRYKIIEKRQSVAFWCNPISGHATLYWYQQILGQGPKLLIQFQNNGVVDDSQLPKDRFSAERLKGVDSTLKIQPAKLEDSAVYLCASSLLARGKHDEQYFGPGTRLTVT.

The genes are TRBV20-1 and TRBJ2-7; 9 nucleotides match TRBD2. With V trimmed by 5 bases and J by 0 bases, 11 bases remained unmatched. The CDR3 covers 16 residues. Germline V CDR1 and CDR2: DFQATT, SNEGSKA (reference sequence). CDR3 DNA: TGCAGTGCTGGGGGGCTAGCGGGATTAAGCTCCTACGAGCAGTACTTC. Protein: CSAGGLAGLSSYEQYF.

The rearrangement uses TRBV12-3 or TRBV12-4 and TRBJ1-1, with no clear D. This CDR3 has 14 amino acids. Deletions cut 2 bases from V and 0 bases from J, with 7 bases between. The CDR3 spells CASSLYGMNTEAFF. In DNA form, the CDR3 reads TGTGCCAGCAGTTTATACGGGATGAACACTGAAGCTTTCTTT.

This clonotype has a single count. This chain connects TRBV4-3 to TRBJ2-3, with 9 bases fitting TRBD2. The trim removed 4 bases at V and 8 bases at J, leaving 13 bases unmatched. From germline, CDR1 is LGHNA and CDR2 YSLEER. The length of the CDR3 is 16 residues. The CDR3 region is CASSRSLAGLEGTQYF. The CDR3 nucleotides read TGCGCCAGCAGCCGCTCACTAGCGGGTCTGGAAGGTACGCAGTATTTT.

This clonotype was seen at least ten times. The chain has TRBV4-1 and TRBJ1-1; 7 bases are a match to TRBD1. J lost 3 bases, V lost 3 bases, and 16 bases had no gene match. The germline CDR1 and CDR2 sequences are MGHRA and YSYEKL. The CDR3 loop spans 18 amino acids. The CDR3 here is CASSQVPISTGRDTEAFF. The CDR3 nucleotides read TGCGCCAGCAGCCAGGTCCCGATATCGACAGGGAGGGACACTGAAGCTTTCTTT.

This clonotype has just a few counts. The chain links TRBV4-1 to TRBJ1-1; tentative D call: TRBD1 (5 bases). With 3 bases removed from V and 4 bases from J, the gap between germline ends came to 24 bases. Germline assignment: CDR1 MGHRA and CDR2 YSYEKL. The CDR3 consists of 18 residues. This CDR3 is CASSHPLGVTDLGTEAFF. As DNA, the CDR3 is TGCGCCAGCAGCCATCCTTTGGGGGTGACGGACTTAGGCACTGAAGCTTTCTTT.

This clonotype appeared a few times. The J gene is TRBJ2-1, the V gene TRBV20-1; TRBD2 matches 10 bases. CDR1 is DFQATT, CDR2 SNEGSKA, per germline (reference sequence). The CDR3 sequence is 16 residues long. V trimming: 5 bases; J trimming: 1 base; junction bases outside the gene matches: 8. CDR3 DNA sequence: TGCAGTGCTCAACTAGCGGGAAGAGTGTCCTACAATGAGCAGTTCTTC. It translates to CSAQLAGRVSYNEQFF.

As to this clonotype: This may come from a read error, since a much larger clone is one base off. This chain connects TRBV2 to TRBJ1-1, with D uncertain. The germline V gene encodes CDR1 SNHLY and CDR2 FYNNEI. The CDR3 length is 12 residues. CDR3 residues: CASNRQNAEAFF. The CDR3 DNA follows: TGTGCCAGTAATCGCCAGAACGCTGAAGCTTTCTTT.

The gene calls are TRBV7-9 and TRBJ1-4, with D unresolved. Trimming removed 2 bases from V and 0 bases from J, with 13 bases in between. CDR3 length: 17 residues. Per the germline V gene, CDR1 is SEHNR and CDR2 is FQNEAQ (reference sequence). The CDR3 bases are TGTGCCAGCAGCTTAACAGACGGCCGTGCAACTAATGAAAAACTGTTTTTT. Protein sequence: CASSLTDGRATNEKLFF.

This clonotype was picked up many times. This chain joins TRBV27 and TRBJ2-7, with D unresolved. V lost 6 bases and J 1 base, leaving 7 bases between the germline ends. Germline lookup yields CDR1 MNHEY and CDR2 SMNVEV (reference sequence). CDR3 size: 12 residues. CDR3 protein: CASRGPSYEQYF. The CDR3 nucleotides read TGTGCCAGCAGGGGCCCATCCTACGAGCAGTACTTC.

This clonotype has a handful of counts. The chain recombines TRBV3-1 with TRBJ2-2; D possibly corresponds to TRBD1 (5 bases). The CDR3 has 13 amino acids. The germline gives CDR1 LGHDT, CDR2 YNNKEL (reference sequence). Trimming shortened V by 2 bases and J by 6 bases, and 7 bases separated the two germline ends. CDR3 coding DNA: TGTGCCAGCAGCCAAACAGGTCCCGGGGAGCTGTTTTTT. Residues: CASSQTGPGELFF.

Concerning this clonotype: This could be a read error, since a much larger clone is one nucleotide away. The chain's CDR3 is CASRTTEYNNQPQHF. CDR3 DNA sequence: TGTGCCAGCAGGACGACAGAATATAACAATCAGCCCCAGCATTTT. The V and J genes are TRBV6-2 or TRBV6-3 and TRBJ1-5; weak D call: TRBD1 (5 bases). The V gene lost 6 bases and the J gene lost 3 bases, with 15 bases spanning the gap. From germline, CDR1 is MNHEY and CDR2 SVGEGT. The CDR3 extends over 15 amino acids.

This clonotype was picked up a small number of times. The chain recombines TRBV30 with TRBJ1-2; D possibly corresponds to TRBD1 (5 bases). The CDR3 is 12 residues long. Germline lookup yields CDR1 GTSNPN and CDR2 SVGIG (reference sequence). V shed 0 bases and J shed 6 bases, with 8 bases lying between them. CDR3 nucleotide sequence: TGTGCCTGGAGTGTACAGGCGGATGGCTACACCTTC. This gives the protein CAWSVQADGYTF.

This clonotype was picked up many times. CDR3 nucleotides: TGTGCCAGCAGCCACCTTTCCGCTGAAGCTTTCTTT. Amino acids: CASSHLSAEAFF. The genes are TRBV13 and TRBJ1-1; D is unclear. The CDR3 contains 12 residues. Germline lookup yields CDR1 PRHDT and CDR2 FYEKMQ (reference sequence). The V gene lost 5 bases and the J gene lost 6 bases, with 10 bases spanning the gap. The full variable domain, in which reference TRBV13 and TRBJ1-1 provide the parts outside the CDR3, is AAGVIQSPRHLIKEKRETATLKCYPIPRHDTVYWYQQGPGQDPQFLISFYEKMQSDKGSIPDRFSAQQFSDYHSELNMSSLELGDSALYFCASSHLSAEAFFGQGTRLTVV.

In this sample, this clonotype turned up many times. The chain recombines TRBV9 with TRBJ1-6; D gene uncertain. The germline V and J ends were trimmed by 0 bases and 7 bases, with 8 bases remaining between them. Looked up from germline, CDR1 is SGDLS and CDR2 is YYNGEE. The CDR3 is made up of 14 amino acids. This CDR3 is CASSVAATNSPLHF. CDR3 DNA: TGTGCCAGCAGCGTAGCCGCCACAAATTCACCCCTCCACTTT.

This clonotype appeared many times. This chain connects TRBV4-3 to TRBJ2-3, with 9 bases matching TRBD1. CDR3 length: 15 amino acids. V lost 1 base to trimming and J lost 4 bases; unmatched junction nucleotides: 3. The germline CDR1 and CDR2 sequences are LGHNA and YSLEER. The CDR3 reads CASSQGTGVSDTQYF. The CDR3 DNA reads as TGCGCCAGCAGCCAAGGGACAGGGGTTTCAGATACGCAGTATTTT.

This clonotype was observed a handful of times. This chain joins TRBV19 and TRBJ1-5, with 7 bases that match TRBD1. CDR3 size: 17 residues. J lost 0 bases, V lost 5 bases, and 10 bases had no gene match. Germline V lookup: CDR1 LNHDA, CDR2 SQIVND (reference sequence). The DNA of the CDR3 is TGTGCCAGTAGTCACAGGGGTAAGGAATATAGCAATCAGCCCCAGCATTTT. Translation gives CASSHRGKEYSNQPQHF.

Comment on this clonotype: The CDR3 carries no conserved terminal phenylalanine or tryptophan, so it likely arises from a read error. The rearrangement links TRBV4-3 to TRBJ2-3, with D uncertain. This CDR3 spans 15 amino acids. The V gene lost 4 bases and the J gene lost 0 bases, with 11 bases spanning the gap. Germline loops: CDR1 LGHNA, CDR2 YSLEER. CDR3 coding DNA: TGCGCCAGCAGCCGAGATGTCGCGAGCACAGATACGCAGTATCTT. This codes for CASSRDVASTDTQYL.

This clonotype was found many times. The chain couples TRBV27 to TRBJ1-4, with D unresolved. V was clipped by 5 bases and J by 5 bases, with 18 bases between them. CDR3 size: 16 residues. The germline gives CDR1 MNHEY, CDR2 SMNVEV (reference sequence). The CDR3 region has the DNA TGTGCCAGCAGTCCCCCCCCCGGACCGAGAAATGAAAAACTGTTTTTT. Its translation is CASSPPPGPRNEKLFF. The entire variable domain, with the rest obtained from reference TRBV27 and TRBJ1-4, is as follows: EAQVTQNPRYLITVTGKKLTVTCSQNMNHEYMSWYRQDPGLGLRQIYYSMNVEVTDKGDVPEGYKVSRKEKRNFPLILESPSPNQTSLYFCASSPPPGPRNEKLFFGSGTQLSVL.

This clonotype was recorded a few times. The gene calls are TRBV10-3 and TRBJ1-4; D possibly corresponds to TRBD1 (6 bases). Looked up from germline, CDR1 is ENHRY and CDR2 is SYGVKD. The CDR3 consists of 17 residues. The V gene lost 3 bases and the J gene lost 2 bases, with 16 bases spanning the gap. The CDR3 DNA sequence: TGTGCCATCAGTGACCCTACGACAGGCGGCACTAATGAAAAACTGTTTTTT. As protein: CAISDPTTGGTNEKLFF.

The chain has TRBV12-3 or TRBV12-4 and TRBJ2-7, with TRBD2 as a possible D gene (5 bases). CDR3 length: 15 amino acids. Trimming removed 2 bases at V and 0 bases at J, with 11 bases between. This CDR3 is CASSLFAGSSYEQYF. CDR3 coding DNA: TGTGCCAGCAGTTTATTCGCTGGGAGCTCCTACGAGCAGTACTTC.

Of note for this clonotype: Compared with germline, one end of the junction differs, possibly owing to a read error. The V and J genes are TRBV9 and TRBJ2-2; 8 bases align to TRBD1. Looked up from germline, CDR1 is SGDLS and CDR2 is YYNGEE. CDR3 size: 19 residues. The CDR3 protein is CARSVEPSPGQGFTGELFF. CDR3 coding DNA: TGTGCCCGCAGCGTAGAACCCTCCCCCGGACAGGGTTTCACCGGGGAGCTGTTTTTT.